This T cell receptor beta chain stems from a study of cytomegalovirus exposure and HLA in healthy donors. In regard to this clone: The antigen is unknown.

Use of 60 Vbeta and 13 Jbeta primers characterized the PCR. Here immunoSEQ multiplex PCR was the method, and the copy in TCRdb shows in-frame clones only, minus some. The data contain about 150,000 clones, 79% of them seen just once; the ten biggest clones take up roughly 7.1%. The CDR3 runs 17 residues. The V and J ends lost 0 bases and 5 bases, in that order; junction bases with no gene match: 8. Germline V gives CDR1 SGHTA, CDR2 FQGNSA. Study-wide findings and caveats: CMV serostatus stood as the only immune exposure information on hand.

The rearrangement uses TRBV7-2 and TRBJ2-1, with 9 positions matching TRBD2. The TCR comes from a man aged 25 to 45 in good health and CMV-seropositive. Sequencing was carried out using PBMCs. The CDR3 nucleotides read TGTGCCAGCAGCTTAGCGCGGGGGCGGGGGGGTAACAATGAGCAGTTCTTC. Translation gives CASSLARGRGGNNEQFF. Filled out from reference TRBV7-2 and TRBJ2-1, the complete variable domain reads GAGVSQSPSNKVTEKGKDVELRCDPISGHTALYWYRQSLGQGLEFLIYFQGNSAPDKSGLPSDRFSAERTGGSVSTLTIQRTQQEDSAVYLCASSLARGRGGNNEQFFGPGTRLTVL.